What follows is one T cell receptor beta chain and its context. Using immunoSEQ multiplex PCR, the repertoire was profiled, and TCRdb retains in-frame clones only, with some absent. This table holds fewer than 1,200 clones, 67% found once. Sample treatment: preoperative locoregional IRX-2 cytokine immunotherapy. This phase Ib study tested locoregional IRX-2 cytokine immunotherapy given before surgery. The data stem from a study of preoperative IRX-2 immunotherapy in early breast cancer. V was cut by 3 bases and J by 4 bases, with 12 bases left in between. CDR3 length: 14 residues. Germline loops: CDR1 SGHNT, CDR2 YENEEA.

The source material was tumor tissue, sampled before IRX-2 immunotherapy. The chain couples TRBV11-3 to TRBJ1-2; possible D gene TRBD1, 6 bases. The origin of this receptor is a human donor with breast cancer. DNA for the CDR3: TGTGCCAGCAGCTTGGGGGGCAACTCCTATGGCTACACCTTC. This translates into CASSLGGNSYGYTF.